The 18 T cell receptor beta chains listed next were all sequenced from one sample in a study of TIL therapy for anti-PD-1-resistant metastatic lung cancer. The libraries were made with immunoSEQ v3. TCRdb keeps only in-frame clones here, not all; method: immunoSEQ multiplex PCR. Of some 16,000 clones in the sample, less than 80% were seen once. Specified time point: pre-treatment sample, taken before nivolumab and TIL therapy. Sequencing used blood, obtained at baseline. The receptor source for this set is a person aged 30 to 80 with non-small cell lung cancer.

CDR3 DNA sequence: TGTGCCAGCAGCCCCCGGACAGCTCACAATGAGCAGTTCTTC. This sequence encodes CASSPRTAHNEQFF. J is TRBJ2-1 and V is TRBV7-8, with a tentative D call TRBD1 (6 bases). This CDR3 has 14 residues. Deletions cut 5 bases from V and 5 bases from J, with 13 bases between. CDR1 and CDR2 (germline): SGHVS, FQNEAQ. The complete variable domain, with remaining parts taken from reference TRBV7-8 and TRBJ2-1, reads GAGVSQSPRYKVAKRGQDVALRCDPISGHVSLFWYQQALGQGPEFLTYFQNEAQLDKSGLPSDRFFAERPEGSVSTLKIQRTQQEDSAVYLCASSPRTAHNEQFFGPGTRLTVL.

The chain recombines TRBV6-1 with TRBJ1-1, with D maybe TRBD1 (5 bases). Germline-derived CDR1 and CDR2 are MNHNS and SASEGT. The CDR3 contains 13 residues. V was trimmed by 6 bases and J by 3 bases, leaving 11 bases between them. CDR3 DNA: TGTGCCAGCAGACCCGACAGTTACACTGAAGCTTTCTTT. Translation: CASRPDSYTEAFF.

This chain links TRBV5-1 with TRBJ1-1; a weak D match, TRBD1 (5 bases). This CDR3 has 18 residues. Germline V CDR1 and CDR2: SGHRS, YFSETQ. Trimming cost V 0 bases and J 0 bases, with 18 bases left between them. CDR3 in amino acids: CASSLAQGGTGMNTEAFF. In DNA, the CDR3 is TGCGCCAGCAGCTTGGCCCAGGGAGGGACGGGGATGAACACTGAAGCTTTCTTT.

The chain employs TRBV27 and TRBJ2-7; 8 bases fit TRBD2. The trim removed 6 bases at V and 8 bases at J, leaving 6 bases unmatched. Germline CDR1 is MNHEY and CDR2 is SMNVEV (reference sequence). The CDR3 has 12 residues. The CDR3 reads CASRSGTSKQYF. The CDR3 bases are TGTGCCAGCAGGTCCGGGACTAGTAAGCAGTACTTC.

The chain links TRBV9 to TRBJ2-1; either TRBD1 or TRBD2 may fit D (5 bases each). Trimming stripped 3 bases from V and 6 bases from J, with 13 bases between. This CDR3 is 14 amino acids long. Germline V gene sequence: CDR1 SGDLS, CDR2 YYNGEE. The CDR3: CASSGLGVGNEQFF. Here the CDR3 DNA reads TGTGCCAGCAGCGGACTGGGGGTCGGCAATGAGCAGTTCTTC.

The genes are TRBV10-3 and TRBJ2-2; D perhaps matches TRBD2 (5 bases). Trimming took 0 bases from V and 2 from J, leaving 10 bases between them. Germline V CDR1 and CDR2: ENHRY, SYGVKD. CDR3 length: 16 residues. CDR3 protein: CAISESGGLNTGELFF. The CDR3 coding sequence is TGTGCCATCAGTGAGTCTGGCGGGCTTAACACCGGGGAGCTGTTTTTT.

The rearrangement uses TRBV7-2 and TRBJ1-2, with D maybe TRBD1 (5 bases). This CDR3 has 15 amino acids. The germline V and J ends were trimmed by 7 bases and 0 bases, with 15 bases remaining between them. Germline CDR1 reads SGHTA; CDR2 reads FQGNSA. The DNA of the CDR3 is TGTGCCAGCACCATATTGGACACTACTAACTATGGCTACACCTTC. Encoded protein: CASTILDTTNYGYTF.

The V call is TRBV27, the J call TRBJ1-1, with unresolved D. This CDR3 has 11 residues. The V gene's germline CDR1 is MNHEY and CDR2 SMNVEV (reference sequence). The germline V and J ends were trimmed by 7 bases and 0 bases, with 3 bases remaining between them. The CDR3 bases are TGTGCCAGCATTATGAACACTGAAGCTTTCTTT. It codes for CASIMNTEAFF.

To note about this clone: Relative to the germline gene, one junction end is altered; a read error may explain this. The CDR3 protein is CASSLAGLTDTQYF. The CDR3 DNA reads as TGTGCTAGCAGCTTAGCGGGCCTCACAGATACGCAGTATTTT. The chain links TRBV7-7 to TRBJ2-3, with 7 bases identical to TRBD2. The CDR3 is 14 residues long. The germline V gene has CDR1 SSHAT and CDR2 FNYEAQ (reference sequence).

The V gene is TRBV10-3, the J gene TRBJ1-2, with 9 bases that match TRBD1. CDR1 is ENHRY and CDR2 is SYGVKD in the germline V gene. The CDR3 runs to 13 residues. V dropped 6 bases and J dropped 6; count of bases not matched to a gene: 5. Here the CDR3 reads CAIRPTGGDGYTF. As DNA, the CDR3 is TGTGCCATCAGACCAACAGGGGGCGATGGCTACACCTTC.

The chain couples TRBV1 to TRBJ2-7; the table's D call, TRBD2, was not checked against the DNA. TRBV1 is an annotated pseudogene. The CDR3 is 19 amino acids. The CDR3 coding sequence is TGCACCAGCAGCCAAGATTGCAGGACTAGCGGAAAAGCTAGCTACGAGCAGTACTTC. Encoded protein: CTSSQDCRTSGKASYEQYF.

The CDR3 region is CASSPGTGHTYEQYF. The DNA of the CDR3 is TGTGCCAGCAGCCCCGGGACAGGGCACACCTACGAGCAGTACTTC. The chain employs TRBV7-9 and TRBJ2-7; 9 bases are a match to TRBD1. The CDR3 has 15 residues. CDR1 is SEHNR and CDR2 is FQNEAQ in the germline V gene (reference sequence). Trimming took 5 bases from V and 2 from J; bases not matched to a gene: 7. Variable domain in full (rest from reference TRBV7-9 and TRBJ2-7): DTGVSQNPRHKITKRGQNVTFRCDPISEHNRLYWYRQTLGQGPEFLTYFQNEAQLEKSRLLSDRFSAERPKGSFSTLEIQRTEQGDSAMYLCASSPGTGHTYEQYFGPGTRLTVT.

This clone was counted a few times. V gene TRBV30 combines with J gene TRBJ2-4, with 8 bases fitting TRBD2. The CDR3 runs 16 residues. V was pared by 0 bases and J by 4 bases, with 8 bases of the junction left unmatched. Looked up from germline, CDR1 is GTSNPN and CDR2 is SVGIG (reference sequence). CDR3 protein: CAWSVDRGGGKNIQYF. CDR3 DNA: TGTGCCTGGAGTGTAGACCGGGGGGGCGGGAAAAACATTCAGTACTTC.

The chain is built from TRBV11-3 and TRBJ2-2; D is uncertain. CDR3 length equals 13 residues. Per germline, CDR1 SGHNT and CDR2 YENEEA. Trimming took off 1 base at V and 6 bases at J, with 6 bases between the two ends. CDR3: CASSLASSGELFF. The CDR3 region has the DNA TGTGCCAGCAGCTTAGCTAGTTCCGGGGAGCTGTTTTTT.

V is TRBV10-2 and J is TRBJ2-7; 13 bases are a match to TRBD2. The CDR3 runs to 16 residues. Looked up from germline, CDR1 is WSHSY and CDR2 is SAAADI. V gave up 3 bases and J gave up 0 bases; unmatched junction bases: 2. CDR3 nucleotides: TGCGCCAGCAGTGATCGGACTAGCGGGAGCTCCTACGAGCAGTACTTC. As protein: CASSDRTSGSSYEQYF.

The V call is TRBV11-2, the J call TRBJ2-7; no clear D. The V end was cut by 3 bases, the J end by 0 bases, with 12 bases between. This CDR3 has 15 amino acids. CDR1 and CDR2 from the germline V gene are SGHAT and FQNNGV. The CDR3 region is CASSFWDGGSYEQYF. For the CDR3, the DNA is TGTGCCAGCAGCTTCTGGGATGGCGGCTCCTACGAGCAGTACTTC.

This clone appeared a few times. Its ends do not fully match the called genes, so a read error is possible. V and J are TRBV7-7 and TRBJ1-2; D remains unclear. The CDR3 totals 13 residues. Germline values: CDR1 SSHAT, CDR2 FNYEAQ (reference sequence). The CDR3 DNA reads TGTGCTAGCAGCTTAGTGGGGTGGGCTGGCTACACCTTC. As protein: CASSLVGWAGYTF.

DNA for the CDR3: TGCGCCAGCAGCGAAACAGGGTTTCAGCCCCAGCATTTT. Its translation: CASSETGFQPQHF. The V gene is TRBV5-1, the J gene TRBJ1-5; the D gene is possibly TRBD1 (6 bases). V was shortened by 4 bases and J by 6 bases, with 11 bases between the two germline ends. The germline CDR1 and CDR2 sequences are SGHRS and YFSETQ. This CDR3 region has 13 residues.